This T cell receptor (beta chain) was profiled in a study of technical replicates of blood from several donors. Germline V gives CDR1 SGHRS, CDR2 YFSETQ. Trimming left V 4 bases short and J 8 bases short, with 6 bases between. This CDR3 has 11 amino acids. This table comes from immunoSEQ multiplex PCR, and its TCRdb copy is limited to in-frame clones, with some not included. Of around 81,000 clones listed, under 97% are singletons. The chain recombines TRBV5-1 with TRBJ2-2; perhaps TRBD2 as D (6 bases). Sample: T cells isolated from PBMCs. The receptor was isolated from a human donor in good health. CDR3 loop: CASSGGGELFF. The CDR3, as DNA: TGCGCCAGCAGCGGAGGGGGGGAGCTGTTTTTT.